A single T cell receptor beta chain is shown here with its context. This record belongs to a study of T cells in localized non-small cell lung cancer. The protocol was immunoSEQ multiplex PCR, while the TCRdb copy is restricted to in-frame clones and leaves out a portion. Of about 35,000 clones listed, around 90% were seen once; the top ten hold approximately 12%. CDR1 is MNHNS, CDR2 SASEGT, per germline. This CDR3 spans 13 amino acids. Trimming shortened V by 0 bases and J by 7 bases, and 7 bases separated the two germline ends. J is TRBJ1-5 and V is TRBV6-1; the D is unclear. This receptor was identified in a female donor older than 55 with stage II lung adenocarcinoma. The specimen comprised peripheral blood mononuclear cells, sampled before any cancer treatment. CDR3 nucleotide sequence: TGTGCCAGCAGTGAAGCTTTGATCCAGCCCCAGCATTTT. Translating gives CASSEALIQPQHF.